These 7 T cell receptor beta chains share one sample of origin, sequenced in a study of blood T cells in healthy people across ages. A J-beta primer mix and a sample-barcoded 5' primer were used in a second PCR of roughly 6 to 12 cycles. TCRdb itself ran the 5' RACE reads through MiXCR, one entry per CDR3 protein. This sample yields roughly 640,000 distinct CDR3 sequences, of which about 30% are seen a single time; around 14% belongs to the top ten. Sequenced input: blood. These receptors came from a woman aged 80 or over in good health.

Concerning this clonotype: Being one base from a much bigger clone, this may be a read error. The chain has TRBV7-3 and TRBJ2-1, with TRBD2 identical over 8 bases. The last part of the DNA fits TRBJ2-7 better; the J call may be wrong. The CDR3 is 16 amino acids. CDR1 is SGHTA, CDR2 FQGTGA, per germline. The CDR3 DNA sequence: TGTGCCAGCAGCTTACGGGGGGGCCGTTTACACAATGAGCAGTACTTC. Amino acid sequence: CASSLRGGRLHNEQYF.

With regard to this clonotype: This may be a read error, as it is one base from a much larger clone. The rearrangement uses TRBV27 and TRBJ1-4; no clear D gene. The CDR3 length is 15 residues. Trimming cost V 7 bases and J 0 bases, with 12 bases left between them. CDR1 MNHEY and CDR2 SMNVEV come from the germline V gene (reference sequence). The CDR3 here is CASNPGLSTNEKLFF. The CDR3 nucleotides are TGTGCCAGCAACCCCGGGTTATCAACTAATGAAAAACTGTTTTTT.

The J gene is TRBJ2-5, the V gene TRBV7-2; D is possibly TRBD1 or TRBD2 (6 bases each). This CDR3 contains 14 residues. The V end lost 6 bases, the J end lost 4 bases, and 15 bases lay between the germline ends. Per the germline V gene, CDR1 is SGHTA and CDR2 is FQGNSA. Written as DNA, the CDR3 is TGTGCCAGCAGAAAGCCGGGGGCTCGAGAGACCCAGTACTTC. The encoded protein is CASRKPGARETQYF.

This clonotype was detected only a few times. The V call is TRBV10-3, the J call TRBJ1-1; 9 bases align to TRBD1. Germline V gene sequence: CDR1 ENHRY, CDR2 SYGVKD. V shed 3 bases and J 11 bases; nucleotides not matched to a gene: 10. The CDR3 spans 14 residues. CDR3 sequence: CAISDRNRGRMAFF. The CDR3 DNA is TGTGCCATCAGTGACAGAAACAGGGGGCGTATGGCTTTCTTT.

This clonotype was recorded at least ten times. The chain has TRBV20-1 and TRBJ2-3, with a weak D call TRBD2 (6 bases). V was pared by 6 bases and J by 1 base, with 14 bases between. The V gene's germline CDR1 is DFQATT and CDR2 SNEGSKA (reference sequence). The CDR3 spans 14 residues. In DNA form, the CDR3 reads TGCAGTGCCATCACCGGGGGAGGCACAGATACGCAGTATTTT. Protein: CSAITGGGTDTQYF.

Note on this clonotype: Just one base apart from a much larger clone, this may be a read error. The V gene is TRBV5-1, the J gene TRBJ2-5, with D hard to call. V was shortened by 0 bases and J by 1 base, with 16 bases between the two germline ends. CDR3 length: 17 residues. Germline CDR1 and CDR2: SGHRS and YFSETQ. CDR3 protein: CASSLAGRAPSQETQYF. CDR3 nucleotide sequence: TGCGCCAGCAGCTTGGCCGGCCGAGCACCCTCCCAAGAGACCCAGTACTTC.

Ten or more counts support this clonotype. The gene calls are TRBV9 and TRBJ2-7; a possible D gene is TRBD2 (7 bases). The CDR3 spans 16 residues. Germline V lookup: CDR1 SGDLS, CDR2 YYNGEE. Deletions cut 2 bases from V and 4 bases from J, with 19 bases between. CDR3 residues: CASSVGGGTALYEQYF. DNA for the CDR3: TGTGCCAGCAGCGTGGGAGGGGGGACTGCGTTGTACGAGCAGTACTTC.